The 24 T cell receptor beta chains reported below all come from one sample, sequenced in a study of regulatory dendritic cells for organ transplantation. Sequenced by immunoSEQ multiplex PCR; TCRdb stores in-frame clones only, minus some. The table lists tens of thousands of clones, 75% to 80% of them singletons. The specimen was memory CD4+ T cells from blood. Documented subset: CD45RO+ memory T cells. These receptors were obtained from a human donor in good health.

The table lists this clone with a few counts. Here the CDR3 reads CASSQQVDEKLFF. The CDR3 nucleotides read TGCGCCAGCAGCCAACAGGTAGACGAAAAACTGTTTTTT. The chain joins TRBV4-3 to TRBJ1-4; D is uncertain. V lost 2 bases and J lost 8, with 9 bases in between. The CDR3 contains 13 residues. Germline V gene sequence: CDR1 LGHNA, CDR2 YSLEER.

The chain employs TRBV7-9 and TRBJ2-5; D ambiguous. Germline values: CDR1 SEHNR, CDR2 FQNEAQ (reference sequence). V was pared by 0 bases and J by 6 bases, with 17 bases between. This CDR3 comprises 16 residues. The CDR3 coding sequence is TGTGCCAGCAGCTTAGCGTCGGTGGGGTTGGATAAGACCCAGTACTTC. It codes for CASSLASVGLDKTQYF.

This chain joins TRBV6-1 and TRBJ1-2, with 8 positions matching TRBD1. V lost 10 bases, J lost 4 bases, and 5 bases stayed unmatched. Per the germline V gene, CDR1 is MNHNS and CDR2 is SASEGT. The CDR3 has 12 residues. As DNA, the CDR3 is TGTGCCACCACAGGACAGGGCTATGGCTACACCTTC. The encoded protein is CATTGQGYGYTF.

The genes are TRBV25-1 and TRBJ2-1; TRBD2 matches at 13 bases. Germline CDR1 is MGHDK and CDR2 is SYGVNS. Trimming took 3 bases from V and 7 from J; bases not matched to a gene: 6. The CDR3 runs to 16 residues. The chain's CDR3 is CASSDPWTSGRNEQFF. The CDR3 DNA is TGTGCCAGCAGTGATCCCTGGACTAGCGGGAGAAATGAGCAGTTCTTC.

This chain uses TRBV19 with TRBJ2-5; either TRBD1 or TRBD2 may fit D (7 bases each). Germline V gene lookup returns CDR1 LNHDA and CDR2 SQIVND (reference sequence). The germline V and J ends were trimmed by 3 bases and 1 base, with 18 bases remaining between them. There are 17 residues in the CDR3. The CDR3 DNA follows: TGTGCCAGTAGTATTCGCAGGGGGAGGGGGCCCCAAGAGACCCAGTACTTC. This codes for CASSIRRGRGPQETQYF.

The table lists this clone with a few counts. The chain uses TRBV19 and TRBJ1-5; D call uncertain. The V end lost 3 bases, the J end lost 1 base, and 7 bases lay between the germline ends. This CDR3 comprises 14 residues. Germline V lookup: CDR1 LNHDA, CDR2 SQIVND (reference sequence). The chain's CDR3 is CASSIGGSNQPQHF. The CDR3 DNA reads as TGTGCCAGTAGTATCGGAGGGAGCAATCAGCCCCAGCATTTT.

The V call is TRBV27, the J call TRBJ2-3; the D is unclear. The ends were cut back, 2 bases at V and 0 bases at J, with 12 bases in the middle. The CDR3 sequence is 16 residues long. CDR1 and CDR2 from the germline V gene are MNHEY and SMNVEV (reference sequence). The DNA of the CDR3 is TGTGCCAGCAGTTTACTTTTTTCCGGGAGCACAGATACGCAGTATTTT. It specifies CASSLLFSGSTDTQYF.

The chain combines TRBV29-1 with TRBJ2-3, with no clear D. CDR1 is SQVTM, CDR2 ANQGSEA, per germline. V was trimmed by 3 bases and J by 0 bases, leaving 10 bases between them. The CDR3 has 14 amino acids. The CDR3 nucleotides read TGCAGCGTTGATTTTGATGCTAGCACAGATACGCAGTATTTT. It codes for CSVDFDASTDTQYF.

The rearrangement joins TRBV5-3 to TRBJ2-1; 8 nucleotides agree with TRBD2. TRBV5-3 is designated an ORF whose function remains uncertain. The CDR3 is 16 amino acids. Unmatched junction bases numbered 6, after V lost 4 bases and J lost 0 bases. CDR3 sequence reads: CARSGRRGGSYNEQFF. DNA of the CDR3: TGTGCCAGAAGCGGACGACGGGGGGGCTCCTACAATGAGCAGTTCTTC.

The chain employs TRBV21-1 and TRBJ2-2; the D segment call TRBD2 is taken from the table without a DNA check. TRBV21-1 is designated a pseudogene. This CDR3 is built from 13 residues. The CDR3 spells CASRILEAGELFF. The CDR3 DNA sequence: TGTGCCAGCAGAATACTGGAGGCCGGGGAGCTGTTTTTT.

This clone came up once. As DNA, the CDR3 is TGTGCCAGCAGCTTAGCGGGGGGTTTTGAGCAGTTCTTC. The encoded protein is CASSLAGGFEQFF. This rearrangement joins TRBV7-2 to TRBJ2-1, with D possibly matching TRBD2 (6 bases). The V and J ends lost 0 bases and 9 bases respectively, with 9 bases between them. The CDR3 consists of 13 residues. Germline loops: CDR1 SGHTA, CDR2 FQGNSA.

This clone was detected once. The chain combines TRBV6-4 with TRBJ2-3; 9 positions agree with TRBD2. CDR1 MRHNA and CDR2 SNTAGT come from the germline V gene. Trimming cost V 2 bases and J 2 bases; bases outside gene matches: 5. This CDR3 has 16 residues. The CDR3 protein is CASSDGSGGATDTQYF. CDR3 DNA: TGTGCCAGCAGTGACGGTAGCGGGGGAGCCACAGATACGCAGTATTTT.

This sequence joins TRBV4-3 and TRBJ1-4, with TRBD1 matching over 12 bases. CDR1 is LGHNA, CDR2 YSLEER, per germline. CDR3 length: 16 residues. Germline trimming cut 1 base from V and 8 bases from J; bases unmatched to any gene: 5. The CDR3 is CASSQVAGTGGEKLFF. DNA of the CDR3: TGCGCCAGCAGCCAAGTTGCCGGGACAGGGGGCGAAAAACTGTTTTTT.

This clone was seen a few times. This rearrangement joins TRBV7-8 to TRBJ2-4, with 13 bases that match TRBD2. CDR1 SGHVS and CDR2 FQNEAQ come from the germline V gene. This CDR3 is 17 amino acids long. Trimming at V came to 5 bases and at J to 7 bases, leaving 11 bases not matched to a gene. The CDR3 nucleotides read TGTGCCAGCAGCCCGGGACTAGCGGGGTTCGGTCGGAACATTCAGTACTTC. Translated: CASSPGLAGFGRNIQYF.

The chain links TRBV19 to TRBJ1-4; a weak D match, TRBD1 (5 bases). The CDR3 is made up of 16 amino acids. Trimming took 5 bases from V and 5 from J, leaving 18 bases between them. CDR1 and CDR2 (germline): LNHDA, SQIVND (reference sequence). The CDR3 nucleotides are TGTGCCAGTAGTCCGACCGGGGACTTCCCAAATGAAAAACTGTTTTTT. Encoded protein: CASSPTGDFPNEKLFF.

The chain employs TRBV18 and TRBJ1-6; 9 bases map to TRBD1. V was clipped by 3 bases and J by 10 bases; unmatched bases: 7. The CDR3 is made up of 15 amino acids. CDR1 is KGHSH and CDR2 is LQKENI in the germline V gene. The CDR3: CASSPGDRAYSPLHF. The CDR3 nucleotides read TGTGCCAGCTCACCTGGGGACAGGGCTTACTCACCCCTCCACTTT.

CDR3 nucleotides: TGTGCCAGCAGCCAGGACGGCAACCCTTATGGCTACACCTTC. It translates to CASSQDGNPYGYTF. The V gene is TRBV14, the J gene TRBJ1-2; D is undetermined. In germline, CDR1 is SGHDN, CDR2 FVKESK. Between the trimmed V and J ends, which lost 3 bases and 5 bases, there was a span of 13 bases. There are 14 residues in the CDR3.

This chain links TRBV19 with TRBJ2-2, with 8 positions matching TRBD1. Germline values: CDR1 LNHDA, CDR2 SQIVND (reference sequence). CDR3 size: 14 residues. The V and J ends lost 6 bases and 5 bases, in that order; junction bases with no gene match: 5. The CDR3 nucleotides are TGTGCCAGTAGAGCGACAGGGGCAACCGGGGAGCTGTTTTTT. It translates to CASRATGATGELFF.

This clone showed up just once. This chain connects TRBV19 to TRBJ1-2; no definite D call. Trimming removed 9 bases at V and 0 bases at J, with 17 bases between. Germline CDR1 and CDR2: LNHDA and SQIVND (reference sequence). The length of the CDR3 is 15 residues. CDR3 DNA: TGTGCCAGCCAATCCGGGAGCACGACTAACTATGGCTACACCTTC. It specifies CASQSGSTTNYGYTF. The variable domain in full, completed from reference TRBV19 and TRBJ1-2, reads DGGITQSPKYLFRKEGQNVTLSCEQNLNHDAMYWYRQDPGQGLRLIYYSQIVNDFQKGDIAEGYSVSREKKESFPLTVTSAQKNPTAFYLCASQSGSTTNYGYTFGSGTRLTVV.

V usage is TRBV6-5 and J usage is TRBJ1-2; 10 bases line up with TRBD1. V dropped 5 bases and J dropped 6; count of bases not matched to a gene: 6. Looked up from germline, CDR1 is MNHEY and CDR2 is SVGAGI. The CDR3 has 14 residues. CDR3 coding DNA: TGTGCCAGCAGTAGCGACAGGGGGCGGGATGGCTACACCTTC. This encodes CASSSDRGRDGYTF.

This clone was counted once. The chain carries TRBV27 and TRBJ2-7, with D possibly being TRBD2 (5 bases). The CDR3 has 12 amino acids. Looked up from germline, CDR1 is MNHEY and CDR2 is SMNVEV (reference sequence). V was clipped by 0 bases and J by 6 bases, with 6 bases between them. The CDR3 is CASSLSGGEQYF. In nucleotides, the CDR3 is TGTGCCAGCAGTTTATCAGGAGGCGAGCAGTACTTC.

The chain uses TRBV29-1 and TRBJ1-2, with D perhaps matching TRBD1 (6 bases). V shed 0 bases and J shed 2 bases, with 13 bases lying between them. There are 15 residues in the CDR3. Germline V gene data show CDR1 as SQVTM and CDR2 as ANQGSEA. The CDR3 region has the DNA TGCAGCGTTGAAGATCGGGGGGGGCTGAACTATGGCTACACCTTC. This codes for CSVEDRGGLNYGYTF.

The chain recombines TRBV5-5 with TRBJ2-4, with 8 bases fitting TRBD1. CDR1 SGHKS and CDR2 YYEKEE come from the germline V gene (reference sequence). J gave up 9 bases and V 5 bases, and 10 bases lay outside the gene matches. This CDR3 comprises 14 residues. The CDR3 region is CASRRQGGQGIQYF. The CDR3 DNA reads as TGTGCCAGCAGAAGACAGGGCGGACAGGGCATTCAGTACTTC.

As regards this clone: The junction shows a germline mismatch at one end, possibly a read error. V gene TRBV6-1 combines with J gene TRBJ1-1; 11 bases map to TRBD1. The CDR3 has 18 residues. Germline loops: CDR1 MNHNS, CDR2 SASEGT. The chain's CDR3 is CASTEITRDRGSNTEAFF. DNA of the CDR3: TGTGCCAGCACTGAAATTACCCGGGACAGGGGGTCGAACACTGAAGCTTTCTTT.